This record covers a single T cell receptor beta chain. The sample belongs to a study of blood T cell repertoires in COVID-19. Study overall: The United States, Italy and Spain were the sources of the acute and convalescent COVID-19 samples. T cells, B-cell-depleted T cells, or PBMCs supplied cDNA or gDNA.

Some clones are missing from TCRdb's copy, which holds only in-frame ones; the method was immunoSEQ multiplex PCR. The sample includes some 88,000 clones, less than 90% of them seen just once. The CDR3 is made up of 14 amino acids. From germline, CDR1 is SGHTA and CDR2 FQGNSA. With 3 bases removed from V and 3 bases from J, the gap between germline ends came to 11 bases. The clonotype originates from a man in his fifties or sixties with acute or convalescent COVID-19. The chain recombines TRBV7-2 with TRBJ1-1; TRBD1 might be the D (6 bases). Sequencing was performed on peripheral blood. The CDR3 nucleotides read TGTGCCAGCAGCTTCAACAGGGTAGACACTGAAGCTTTCTTT. Translated, it gives CASSFNRVDTEAFF.